The clone carrying this T cell receptor (beta chain) was observed a single time. Losses at the gene ends were 1 base for V and 3 bases for J; bases not matched to a gene: 2. In germline, CDR1 is SEHNR, CDR2 FQNEAQ (reference sequence). The CDR3 runs 15 residues. This sample stems from a study of OX40 agonist ivuxolimab in advanced cancers. In the study overall: Patients assigned to dose escalation were diagnosed with hepatocellular carcinoma, melanoma, renal cell or head and neck cancer. Averaging 60 years in age, with a range of about 20 to 90, the cohort was approximately 83% male.

This table comes from immunoSEQ multiplex PCR, and its TCRdb copy is limited to in-frame clones, with some not included. In the table there are over 35,000 clones, 74% of which are singletons. This sequence was found in an adult with an advanced solid tumor such as melanoma, head and neck, liver or kidney cancer. The chain carries TRBV7-9 and TRBJ2-2, with TRBD1 matching over 7 bases. The specimen comprised CD4+ or CD8+ T cells sorted from blood, sampled in a trial of the OX40 agonist ivuxolimab. In DNA form, the CDR3 reads TGTGCCAGCAGCTTAGGGGACAGAGACACCGGGGAGCTGTTTTTT. Amino acids: CASSLGDRDTGELFF.